The clone carrying this T cell receptor beta chain was seen only a few times. No antigen is known for it. The V gene lost 4 bases and the J gene lost 6 bases, with 13 bases spanning the gap. The CDR3 contains 14 residues. The V gene's germline CDR1 is LNHNV and CDR2 YYDKDF (reference sequence). Relying on iRepertoire HTBI primers and Arm-PCR of CDR3 regions, the team built TCR beta libraries. The authors' processing: Samples revealed about 63 TRBV and approximately 15 TRBJ segments. TCRdb redid the calling of the multiplex PCR reads with MiXCR, one entry per CDR3 protein. The authors' filters were not applied to this entry. The repertoire consists of around 250,000 distinct CDR3 sequences, with about 18% occurring once and the leading ten covering 14%. The sample belongs to a study of regulatory T cells in long-lasting Graves disease. Time point here: newly diagnosed GD, antithyroid drugs for less than 3 months. RNA isolated from PBMCs was used to make the TCR library.

Study-level findings and limits: Sample size, which was small, may have reduced accuracy.

This sample was also put to use in a study of T cells in Graves' hyperthyroidism and ophthalmopathy. That report adds: A first-round RT-PCR of the TCR CDR3 used the HTBI primer set.

The sequencing used peripheral blood mononuclear cells (PBMCs), collected at new diagnosis, from a patient treated with antithyroid drugs. This chain connects TRBV15 to TRBJ1-5; maybe TRBD1 (6 bases). This TCR derives from a woman in her thirties with Graves disease. The CDR3 is CATSKKQGIQPQHF. The DNA of the CDR3 is TGTGCCACCAGCAAAAAACAGGGTATTCAGCCCCAGCATTTT.